This T cell receptor (beta chain) was captured in a study of blood T cell repertoires in COVID-19 (dated by TCRdb to the early 2020s). For context, the study as a whole: The collaborator samples originated in the United States, Italy and Spain and spanned the acute and convalescent phases of COVID-19. Nearly every sample came with metadata listing a de-identified subject ID, COVID-19 status, age in years and sex. Samples came from the ongoing ImmuneRACE study (first 160 participants) plus 1,254 subjects from 6 global collaborators. The dataset comprised deeply sampled blood TCRbeta repertoires from subjects exposed to, actively infected with, or recovered from COVID-19. The repertoires were released in a freely available public database meant as a resource for research on the immune response to SARS-CoV-2. The prospective study material was composed of cDNA or gDNA derived from T cells, B-cell-depleted T cells, or PBMCs. HLA class I and class II types, where available, came from metadata supplied by the sample provider rather than from assay-based typing. Overall results and qualifications from the work: The quantity of clinical and demographic metadata differed by source and by participant and was supplied without curation.

From the germline V gene, CDR1 is SGHRS and CDR2 is YFSETQ. The V end loses 3 bases and the J end loses 7 bases, and a stretch of 11 bases separates them. CDR3 length: 12 amino acids, cysteine to phenylalanine. The kept DNA is CDR3 alone, 36 bases in frame from the first base. TCRbeta CDR3 regions were amplified from genomic DNA by means of the immunoSEQ Assay, a bias-controlled multiplex PCR. In the source study's methods: Nucleated cell counts per sample were estimated from amplification of reference gene primers within the assay. To quantify the absolute abundance of each unique TCRbeta CDR3 rearrangement, sequence reads were collapsed and filtered. For each sample, productive Simpson clonality was calculated by taking the square root of Simpson's diversity index across productive rearrangements. As stored in TCRdb, this immuneACCESS dataset retains in-frame rearrangements with V and J assigned. A fraction of the clones does not appear; measured against another copy, unresolved V genes explain less than half of the discrepancy, and the remainder lacks a known reason. Clone size and V and J calls were adopted from that table, with D and trimming inferred from the DNA. The sample table records 150,000 to 180,000 clones; around 85% of these occur just once. Of the sample, 0.63% falls within the top ten clones.

In Seattle, one collaborating source enrolled patients while the infection was active and tracked those patients longitudinally over the course of disease. The collaborating institutions used their own protocols to collect whole blood in K2EDTA tubes. Collaborator samples were shipped for TCRbeta analysis as frozen whole blood, isolated PBMCs, or DNA extracted from either sample type. Comment on this clone: Its cognate antigen has yet to be identified. Base qualities are not recorded, but no much larger clone differs from it by a single base.

The sequence is built from TRBV5-1 and TRBJ2-7; confidence is insufficient to name the D gene. The clonotype was recovered from a man aged 55 to 70 with COVID-19, enrolled during active disease. What was sequenced was peripheral blood. DNA sequence: TGCGCCAGCAGCTCAATGAGGTGGGAGCAGTACTTC. It is translated as CASSSMRWEQYF.